This TCR beta chain is drawn from a study of blood T cells in healthy people across ages. This clonotype was seen many times. What it binds is not known. Each sample provided at least 5 micrograms of extracted total RNA. Study-wide results and caveats: Greater diversity and more naive CD4+ cells were seen in long-lived donors than in aged donors.

The germline V gene encodes CDR1 KGHDR and CDR2 SFDVKD. With 4 bases clipped from V and 6 bases from J, the junction kept 4 bases outside the gene matches. This CDR3 is 13 amino acids long. Alongside a J-beta primer mix, a sample-barcoded 5' primer served in a second PCR lasting about 7 to 12 cycles. A single record per CDR3 protein comes from TCRdb applying MiXCR to the 5' RACE reads. The table lists hundreds of thousands of distinct CDR3 sequences, 24% of them singletons, with around 10% in the top ten. These records were also assigned to another study, of T cells of mothers and their children.

The sequence came from a boy aged 5-17 years in good health. Sample: blood. The genes are TRBV24-1 and TRBJ1-2, with TRBD1 matching 7 bases. Here the CDR3 reads CATSEAGQHGYTF. CDR3 bases: TGTGCCACCAGTGAGGCGGGACAGCATGGCTACACCTTC.